This T cell receptor beta chain was captured in a study of human T cells and chemical hapten exposure. For this clonotype: A much larger clone lies a single base off, so this may be a read error.

TCRdb redid the calling of the RACE reads with MiXCR, one entry per CDR3 protein. The sample records some 30,000 distinct CDR3 sequences, approximately 5.8% being singletons. CDR1 LNHNV and CDR2 YYDKDF come from the germline V gene (reference sequence). The CDR3 sequence is 14 residues long. Time point of the sample: patch test 3, about 24 weeks after DPC sensitization. The treatment denotes: therapeutic diphenylcyclopropenone sensitization with weekly scalp DPC. The chain carries TRBV15 and TRBJ2-2, with D perhaps TRBD2 (6 bases). This sequence was found in a man in his thirties or forties with alopecia areata. Some clones in this sample may be carry-over from other donors' samples. Sequenced material: whole blood, taken in connection with sensitization to the hapten diphenylcyclopropenone (DPC). The CDR3 sequence: CTTSREGGIRELFF. CDR3 bases: TGTACCACCAGCAGAGAGGGAGGCATACGGGAGCTGTTTTTT.